Listed here are 8 T cell receptor beta chains from one sample, sequenced in a study of cytomegalovirus exposure and HLA in healthy donors. The PCR made use of 60 Vbeta and 13 Jbeta primers. The protocol was immunoSEQ multiplex PCR, while the TCRdb copy is restricted to in-frame clones and leaves out a portion. In the table there are around 200,000 clones, around 79% of which are singletons. Sequencing was done on a sample of PBMCs. The receptor set was obtained from a woman aged 18-35 years in good health and CMV-seronegative.

This clone is a singleton in its sample. At one boundary the junction diverges from the germline segment, which might be a read error. J is TRBJ2-1 and V is TRBV7-7; possible D gene TRBD2, 6 bases. CDR3 length equals 14 residues. Germline values: CDR1 SSHAT, CDR2 FNYEAQ (reference sequence). CDR3 sequence reads: CASSLGTGTREQFF. CDR3 nucleotide sequence: TGTGCTAGCAGCTTGGGGACTGGTACCCGGGAGCAGTTCTTC.

V gene TRBV4-1 combines with J gene TRBJ2-7, with 8 positions matching TRBD1. The CDR3 is 13 residues long. Losses at the gene ends were 8 bases for V and 2 bases for J; bases not matched to a gene: 5. CDR1 is MGHRA, CDR2 YSYEKL, per germline. CDR3 sequence: CASGAGGPYEQYF. The CDR3 nucleotides read TGCGCCAGCGGGGCAGGGGGCCCCTACGAGCAGTACTTC.

The rearrangement joins TRBV29-1 to TRBJ2-3, with D perhaps TRBD2 (6 bases). This CDR3 has 14 amino acids. The germline V and J ends were trimmed by 2 bases and 4 bases, with 13 bases remaining between them. From germline, CDR1 is SQVTM and CDR2 ANQGSEA. CDR3 sequence reads: CSVEKRWEADTQYF. DNA for the CDR3: TGCAGCGTTGAAAAAAGGTGGGAGGCAGATACGCAGTATTTT.

The J gene is TRBJ2-7, the V gene TRBV6-5; 9 positions match TRBD1. This CDR3 has 13 amino acids. CDR1 is MNHEY and CDR2 is SVGAGI in the germline V gene. Trimming took 10 bases from V and 3 from J; bases not matched to a gene: 7. The CDR3 DNA reads TGTGCCACCTGGACAGGGGACTTCTACGAGCAGTACTTC. Amino acids: CATWTGDFYEQYF.

This chain connects TRBV2 to TRBJ1-1, with TRBD1 matching 7 bases. V dropped 9 bases and J dropped 0; count of bases not matched to a gene: 10. From germline, CDR1 is SNHLY and CDR2 FYNNEI. This CDR3 is 15 amino acids long. The CDR3 DNA reads TGTGCCAGAGGAGAGGAGGGGGCTGTGAACACTGAAGCTTTCTTT. Protein product: CARGEEGAVNTEAFF. The full variable domain, rest sourced from reference TRBV2 and TRBJ1-1, is EPEVTQTPSHQVTQMGQEVILRCVPISNHLYFYWYRQILGQKVEFLVSFYNNEISEKSEIFDDQFSVERPDGSNFTLKIRSTKLEDSAMYFCARGEEGAVNTEAFFGQGTRLTVV.

The genes are TRBV2 and TRBJ2-7, with 8 bases lining up with TRBD2. V trimming: 5 bases; J trimming: 0 bases; junction bases outside the gene matches: 3. Per germline, CDR1 SNHLY and CDR2 FYNNEI. The CDR3 covers 14 residues. The CDR3 sequence: CASSRSGASYEQYF. The CDR3 nucleotides read TGTGCCAGCAGTCGTAGCGGGGCCTCCTACGAGCAGTACTTC.

The chain links TRBV18 to TRBJ1-3, with D unresolved. The germline CDR1 and CDR2 sequences are KGHSH and LQKENI. CDR3 length equals 18 residues. V lost 2 bases and J 0 bases, leaving 17 bases between the germline ends. CDR3 loop: CASSPSADLVVSGNTIYF. The CDR3 region has the DNA TGTGCCAGCTCACCATCGGCAGACTTAGTGGTCTCTGGAAACACCATATATTTT.

The chain carries TRBV5-8 and TRBJ1-4, with 11 bases fitting TRBD1. With 4 bases clipped from V and 7 bases from J, the junction kept 9 bases outside the gene matches. The germline CDR1 and CDR2 sequences are SGHTS and YDEGEE. This CDR3 has 16 residues. CDR3 DNA sequence: TGTGCCAGCAGCCCCGGGACAGGGGGTAAGAGTGAAAAACTGTTTTTT. This codes for CASSPGTGGKSEKLFF.